The 22 T cell receptor beta chains given below trace back to one sample, sequenced in a study of blood T cell repertoires in COVID-19. Method: immunoSEQ multiplex PCR; TCRdb's copy keeps in-frame clones and lacks some. The sample contains approximately 90,000 clones, about nine tenths of which appear only once. Sequenced material: peripheral blood. All receptors come from a woman aged 70 to 79 with acute or convalescent COVID-19.

This clone was seen only once. The chain joins TRBV3-1 (or the pseudogene TRBV3-2) to TRBJ2-3, with D possibly matching TRBD2 (6 bases). V dropped 8 bases and J dropped 1 base, with 10 bases sitting between them. This CDR3 has 13 residues. Germline CDR1 and CDR2: LGHDT and YNNKEL (reference sequence). The CDR3 bases are TGTGCCAGCGGGCCGGGGGGCACAGATACGCAGTATTTT. This sequence encodes CASGPGGTDTQYF.

The chain couples TRBV6-5 to TRBJ1-3, with D tentatively TRBD1 (5 bases). This CDR3 spans 16 amino acids. Germline CDR1 and CDR2: MNHEY and SVGAGI. Trimming shortened V by 4 bases and J by 0 bases, and 13 bases separated the two germline ends. Here the CDR3 DNA reads TGTGCCAGCAGTTGGGGCCCGGCTGTCTCTGGAAACACCATATATTTT. Translating it yields CASSWGPAVSGNTIYF.

The sample holds one count of this clone. V is TRBV7-8 and J is TRBJ1-2; the match to TRBD1 covers 8 bases. Trimming took 5 bases from V and 7 from J; bases not matched to a gene: 9. CDR1 is SGHVS and CDR2 is FQNEAQ in the germline V gene. The CDR3 has 14 amino acids. DNA of the CDR3: TGTGCCAGCAGCCCTACCAGGGGGCGAGGTGGCTACACCTTC. Its protein product is CASSPTRGRGGYTF. The whole variable domain, remainder taken from reference TRBV7-8 and TRBJ1-2, is GAGVSQSPRYKVAKRGQDVALRCDPISGHVSLFWYQQALGQGPEFLTYFQNEAQLDKSGLPSDRFFAERPEGSVSTLKIQRTQQEDSAVYLCASSPTRGRGGYTFGSGTRLTVV.

The J gene is TRBJ1-2, the V gene TRBV29-1; TRBD1 agrees at 9 bases. CDR1 SQVTM and CDR2 ANQGSEA come from the germline V gene. The CDR3 length is 12 residues. V was clipped by 6 bases and J by 4 bases; unmatched bases: 3. The chain's CDR3 is CSVEGQGYGYTF. The DNA for the CDR3 is TGCAGCGTAGAGGGACAGGGCTATGGCTACACCTTC.

The CDR3 bases are TGTGCCAGCACCAGAAGGGGGCCTCAGCCCCAGCATTTT. Amino acids: CASTRRGPQPQHF. The chain uses TRBV6-5 and TRBJ1-5; 7 bases line up with TRBD1. Germline lookup yields CDR1 MNHEY and CDR2 SVGAGI. V shed 7 bases, J shed 6 bases, and the junction held 6 bases outside the gene matches. CDR3 length: 13 residues.

The chain has TRBV5-4 and TRBJ1-5; D not resolved. Germline V gene data show CDR1 as SGHNT and CDR2 as YYREEE (reference sequence). V lost 1 base and J 1 base, leaving 6 bases between the germline ends. This CDR3 is 14 amino acids long. CDR3 in DNA: TGTGCCAGCAGCTTGAGCGGGAGCAATCAGCCCCAGCATTTT. It is translated as CASSLSGSNQPQHF.

This rearrangement joins TRBV29-1 to TRBJ2-7, with 12 bases matching TRBD2. After removal of 0 bases from V and 4 bases from J, the junction contained 7 bases not matched to a gene. Germline CDR1 reads SQVTM; CDR2 reads ANQGSEA. The CDR3 contains 16 residues. The CDR3 region has the DNA TGCAGCGTTGAAGAGGGGCTAGCGGGAGGGGGGTACGAGCAGTACTTC. Its translation: CSVEEGLAGGGYEQYF.

The chain combines TRBV5-1 with TRBJ2-3; D possibly corresponds to TRBD2 (5 bases). The CDR3 covers 15 residues. Looked up from germline, CDR1 is SGHRS and CDR2 is YFSETQ. V was shortened by 0 bases and J by 0 bases, with 8 bases between the two germline ends. The CDR3 nucleotides read TGCGCCAGCAGCTTGGATCCGGGGAGCACAGATACGCAGTATTTT. This gives the protein CASSLDPGSTDTQYF.

V gene TRBV4-2 combines with J gene TRBJ2-2; 14 nucleotides line up with TRBD2. Per the germline V gene, CDR1 is LGHNA and CDR2 is YNFKEQ. The CDR3 is made up of 17 amino acids. V lost 3 bases and J lost 7; bases outside the gene matches: 7. CDR3 sequence reads: CASSQNGLAGGVGELFF. The CDR3 coding sequence is TGTGCCAGCAGCCAGAACGGACTAGCGGGAGGAGTCGGGGAGCTGTTTTTT.

The CDR3 nucleotides are TGTGCCTGGAGGACAGGGCGATCTGGAAACACCATATATTTT. Translated, it gives CAWRTGRSGNTIYF. V usage is TRBV30 and J usage is TRBJ1-3, with 7 bases that match TRBD1. V shed 3 bases, J shed 1 base, and the junction held 3 bases outside the gene matches. CDR3 length: 14 amino acids. Germline V CDR1 and CDR2: GTSNPN, SVGIG (reference sequence).

The chain has TRBV6-5 and TRBJ1-5; no definite D call. The CDR3 totals 13 residues. Germline V gene sequence: CDR1 MNHEY, CDR2 SVGAGI. Trimming left V 6 bases short and J 5 bases short, with 11 bases between. CDR3 coding DNA: TGTGCCAGCAGAGCGAGTGGCGATCAGCCCCAGCATTTT. It is translated as CASRASGDQPQHF.

The chain has TRBV5-8 and TRBJ1-5, with no clear D. Trimming removed 4 bases from V and 1 base from J, with 3 bases in between. Looked up from germline, CDR1 is SGHTS and CDR2 is YDEGEE. The CDR3 totals 12 residues. CDR3 DNA: TGTGCCAGCAGCCTGAGCAATCAGCCCCAGCATTTT. Translation: CASSLSNQPQHF. Based on the CDR3 plus reference TRBV5-8 and TRBJ1-5, the full variable domain is EAGVTQSPTHLIKTRGQQATLRCSPISGHTSVYWYQQALGLGLQFLLWYDEGEERNRGNFPPRFSGRQFPNYSSELNVNALELEDSALYLCASSLSNQPQHFGDGTRLSIL.

The chain joins TRBV5-5 to TRBJ1-6; 7 bases align to TRBD1. The CDR3 covers 15 residues. The germline V gene encodes CDR1 SGHKS and CDR2 YYEKEE (reference sequence). With V trimmed by 3 bases and J by 5 bases, 5 bases remained unmatched. Written as DNA, the CDR3 is TGTGCCAGCAGCTCGGCGACAGGGCATAATTCACCCCTCCACTTT. The encoded protein is CASSSATGHNSPLHF.

A single count supports this clone. The chain has TRBV24-1 and TRBJ2-1; 7 bases match TRBD2. V dropped 9 bases and J dropped 1; count of bases not matched to a gene: 8. The CDR3 spans 15 residues. Germline CDR1 reads KGHDR; CDR2 reads SFDVKD. CDR3 amino acids: CATALAGLSYNEQFF. The DNA for the CDR3 is TGTGCCACCGCGTTGGCGGGACTATCCTACAATGAGCAGTTCTTC.

The chain links TRBV3-1 (or the pseudogene TRBV3-2) to TRBJ1-1, with 9 bases identical to TRBD1. CDR3 size: 16 residues. In germline, CDR1 is LGHDT, CDR2 YNNKEL (reference sequence). The V segment lost 4 bases and the J segment 0 bases; nucleotides outside the gene matches: 6. The CDR3 DNA is TGTGCCAGCAGCCGCGGGACAGGGTCCATGAACACTGAAGCTTTCTTT. Its protein product is CASSRGTGSMNTEAFF.

This chain links TRBV14 with TRBJ2-5; the D gene is possibly TRBD1 (5 bases). The germline gives CDR1 SGHDN, CDR2 FVKESK. This CDR3 has 17 residues. Trimming left V 1 base short and J 4 bases short, with 19 bases between. CDR3 in amino acids: CASSQVRQGTLLETQYF. Here the CDR3 DNA reads TGTGCCAGCAGCCAAGTTCGGCAGGGTACCTTGCTAGAGACCCAGTACTTC.

This chain uses TRBV7-6 with TRBJ2-5, with a tentative D call TRBD1 (5 bases). The germline V and J ends were trimmed by 5 bases and 5 bases, with 15 bases remaining between them. Per germline, CDR1 SGHVS and CDR2 FNYEAQ. This CDR3 is 14 amino acids long. CDR3 protein: CASSAGQNRETQYF. CDR3 DNA: TGTGCCAGCAGCGCCGGACAAAATCGGGAGACCCAGTACTTC.

The chain joins TRBV28 to TRBJ1-1, with TRBD1 identical over 8 bases. Trimming removed 6 bases from V and 11 bases from J; junction bases left unmatched: 20. The CDR3 extends over 16 amino acids. The germline V gene encodes CDR1 MDHEN and CDR2 SYDVKM. CDR3 amino acids: CASSDTQGALSWGAFF. In DNA, the CDR3 is TGTGCCAGCAGCGATACCCAGGGGGCCCTATCGTGGGGTGCTTTCTTT.

The rearrangement joins TRBV27 to TRBJ2-1; 7 nucleotides match TRBD2. Trimming cost V 4 bases and J 7 bases; bases outside gene matches: 7. Per germline, CDR1 MNHEY and CDR2 SMNVEV (reference sequence). The CDR3 sequence is 14 residues long. In nucleotides, the CDR3 is TGTGCCAGCAGTTCCCTTCAGGGAGGGAATGAGCAGTTCTTC. Protein: CASSSLQGGNEQFF.

The chain joins TRBV5-6 to TRBJ2-1; weak D call: TRBD2 (6 bases). Trimming removed 4 bases from V and 0 bases from J, with 14 bases in between. The CDR3 sequence is 16 residues long. CDR1 and CDR2 from the germline V gene are SGHDT and YYEEEE. The CDR3 coding sequence is TGTGCCAGCAGCGGGAGGACACCCAGCTCCTACAATGAGCAGTTCTTC. It specifies CASSGRTPSSYNEQFF.

CDR3 in DNA: TGTGCCAGCACCCCGGGAGGGGCAGTAAACAATGAGCAGTTCTTC. Amino acids: CASTPGGAVNNEQFF. The chain uses TRBV28 and TRBJ2-1; TRBD2 aligns across 8 bases. The CDR3 contains 15 residues. V lost 7 bases and J lost 5; bases outside the gene matches: 10. Germline-derived CDR1 and CDR2 are MDHEN and SYDVKM.

The chain carries TRBV30 and TRBJ2-7; D is perhaps TRBD1 (5 bases). CDR1 GTSNPN and CDR2 SVGIG come from the germline V gene (reference sequence). V lost 3 bases and J lost 0, with 15 bases in between. The CDR3 consists of 15 residues. CDR3 nucleotides: TGTGCCTGGAGGGTAACTGGGGCGAGCTCCTACGAGCAGTACTTC. Its translation is CAWRVTGASSYEQYF.